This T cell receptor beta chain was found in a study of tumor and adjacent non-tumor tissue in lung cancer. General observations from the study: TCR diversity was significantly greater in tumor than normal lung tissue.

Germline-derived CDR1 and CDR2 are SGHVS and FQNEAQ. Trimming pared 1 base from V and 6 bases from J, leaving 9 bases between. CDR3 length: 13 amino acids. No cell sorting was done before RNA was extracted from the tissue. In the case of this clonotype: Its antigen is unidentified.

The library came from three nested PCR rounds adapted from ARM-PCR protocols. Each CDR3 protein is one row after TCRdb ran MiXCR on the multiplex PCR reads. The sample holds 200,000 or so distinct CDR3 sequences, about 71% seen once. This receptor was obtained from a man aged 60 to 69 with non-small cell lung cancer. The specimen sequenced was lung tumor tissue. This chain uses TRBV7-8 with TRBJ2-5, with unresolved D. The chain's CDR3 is CASSLVVGQTQYF. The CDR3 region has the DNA TGTGCCAGCAGCTTAGTGGTCGGACAGACCCAGTACTTC.